This T cell receptor (beta chain) was obtained from a study of blood T cell repertoires in COVID-19. Across the study: Samples came from the United States, Italy and Spain, spanning acute and convalescent COVID-19.

The data were produced by immunoSEQ multiplex PCR, yet TCRdb's version contains in-frame clones alone and is incomplete. This sample yields 70,000 or so clones, of which approximately 90% are seen a single time; approximately 6.3% belongs to the top ten. This clone was seen just once. The CDR3 is 18 amino acids. Germline values: CDR1 MDHEN, CDR2 SYDVKM. V was pared by 4 bases and J by 4 bases, with 25 bases between. This TCR came from a woman of 80 years or more with active COVID-19. The rearrangement uses TRBV28 and TRBJ1-2; D perhaps matches TRBD1 (5 bases). The sequencing sample was made of peripheral blood. The CDR3 sequence: CASSSPGGVSGQLYGYTF. For the CDR3, the DNA is TGTGCCAGCAGTTCCCCCGGGGGGGTGAGTGGGCAGCTCTATGGCTACACCTTC.